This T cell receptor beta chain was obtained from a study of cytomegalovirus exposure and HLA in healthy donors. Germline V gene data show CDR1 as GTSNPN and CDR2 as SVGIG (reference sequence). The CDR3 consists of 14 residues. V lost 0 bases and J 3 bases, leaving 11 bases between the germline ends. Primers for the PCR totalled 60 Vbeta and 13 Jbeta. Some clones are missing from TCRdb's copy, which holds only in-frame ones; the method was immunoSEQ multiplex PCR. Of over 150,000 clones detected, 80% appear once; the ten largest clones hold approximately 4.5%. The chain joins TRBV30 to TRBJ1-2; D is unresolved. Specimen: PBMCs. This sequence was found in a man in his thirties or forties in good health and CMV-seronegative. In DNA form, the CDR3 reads TGTGCCTGGAGTGTAGGAGGGCCTTACTATGGCTACACCTTC. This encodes CAWSVGGPYYGYTF.